The text below deals with one T cell receptor beta chain. Its antigen has not been determined. No base-level quality is on record; no much larger clone is a single base apart. The source of the sample is a study of T cells in Graves' hyperthyroidism and ophthalmopathy (dated by TCRdb to about 2019). Looking at the study overall: To identify TCR V-J signatures that set the groups apart, the researchers used a discovery cohort of about a hundred patients, made up of fewer than 50 with Graves' ophthalmopathy and 55 to 65 with stable Graves' hyperthyroidism. After blood sampling, hyperthyroidism patients were treated with methimazole at a starting dose of 30 mg daily, and ophthalmopathy patients were treated with high-dose intravenous methylprednisolone. The 100 discovery patients were randomly split 7:3 into training and test sets. In addition, the study compared T-cell repertoires in thyroid tissue and in blood from about 6 Graves' hyperthyroidism patients. Whether ophthalmopathy could be predicted prospectively was tested in an independent validation cohort made up of 18 hyperthyroidism patients plus 17 patients who later progressed to ophthalmopathy. The paper reports TCR Vbeta CDR3 sequencing of approximately 140 peripheral blood samples: approximately 41 ophthalmopathy, about 75 hyperthyroidism and around 17 progressor patients.

TCR beta CDR3 regions were amplified from RNA transcripts. For the first round of RT-PCR on the TCR CDR3, the HTBI primer set was used together with the Qiagen OneStep RT-PCR kit. Libraries were constructed in a second round of multiplex PCR, after which size selection and purification were performed. Paired-end sequencing of the libraries was performed with 100 bp reads on an Illumina HiSeq2000. As for how the authors treated the data: Raw data were processed with SOAPnuke, discarding reads with adapters, uncalled bases, mean Phred below 15, or no exact constant-primer or identifier match. High-quality paired reads were merged using COPE v1.2.5, and each unique nucleotide sequence was defined as a clonotype. MiTCR v1.1 was used to align the clonotypes against IMGT TRBV, TRBD and TRBJ reference segments. Only V-J combinations with frequency above 0.0001, covering approximately 99% of repertoires, were analysed. A TCS score was defined as the ratio between F50 (clonal expansion) and ExV (chaos), using BLOSUM62-based TCRdist between CDR3 peptides within each V-J. Welch's t-statistics and random forest reduced roughly 500 V-J features to 13, which were used in a naive Bayes classifier (R e1071). TCRdb ran its own pipeline on the public reads, namely fastp trimming at Q25 and MiXCR clone calling, and kept in-frame beta chains. Identical CDR3 proteins give one entry, which carries the most common genes and DNA. V and J calls and clone size were set by TCRdb, not the authors. The sample profile shows under 700,000 distinct CDR3 sequences; roughly 50% of them were found once. The biggest ten clones account for nearly 8.5% of the sample.

The full study reports these points: No statistical method was used to set the sample size in advance, and investigators knew the group allocation. A model built on a 13 V-J signature distinguished ophthalmopathy from stable hyperthyroidism, reaching approximately 89% sensitivity and approximately 81% specificity in cross-validation and 80%/75% in testing. In validation, the model predicted progression to ophthalmopathy a median of approximately 6.3 months before onset, with roughly 68% sensitivity and about 72% specificity. Most expanded thyroid clonotypes (frequency above 0.001) were also detected in blood, a finding suggesting that blood repertoires may reflect thyroid immune responses.

Stable Graves' hyperthyroidism was defined as no progression to ophthalmopathy during 18 months of follow-up. The hyperthyroidism patients were between 18 and 65 years old and newly diagnosed, with a disease duration of less than 2 months. Exclusion was applied to patients with uncontrolled infections, other autoimmune diseases, pregnancy or lactation. Diagnoses relied on clinical symptoms, serum thyroxine and TRAb, thyroid ultrasound and orbital computed tomography. Total RNA was extracted using Trizol reagent, and RNA quality was assessed on an Agilent 2100 Bioanalyzer. Spanning cysteine to phenylalanine, the CDR3 consists of 15 amino acids. The read is trimmed to its CDR3 DNA, 45 bases read in frame from base 1. The germline V gene yields KGHDR for CDR1 and SFDVKD for CDR2. V is shortened by 4 bases, J by 8 bases, and the region joining them spans 17 bases.

The sequence was obtained from a woman between 18 and 30 years old with Graves' hyperthyroidism. Donor details come from another sample of the same person, matched by shared clones. The chain was built from TRBV24-1 and TRBJ2-1, with the D gene uncertain. The specimen sequenced was peripheral blood or thyroid tissue (not recorded which). The DNA is as follows: TGTGCCACCAGTGAATGGTCCGACGAAAGGGATGAGCAGTTCTTC. The encoded protein is CATSEWSDERDEQFF.